The 27 T cell receptor beta chains listed next were all sequenced from one sample in a study of blood T cell repertoires in COVID-19. Sequencing was performed with immunoSEQ multiplex PCR; in TCRdb, only in-frame clones are kept and a portion is missing. The sample shows approximately 150,000 clones, 81% of them seen only once. Sequenced sample: PBMCs or T cells enriched from blood (not recorded which). These receptors were obtained from a woman in her 40s with acute COVID-19.

In DNA form, the CDR3 reads TGCGCCAGCAGCTTAGGGAGGGCTGAAAAACTGTTTTTT. Its translation: CASSLGRAEKLFF. The rearrangement links TRBV5-1 to TRBJ1-4, with D uncertain. V shed 2 bases and J shed 7 bases, with 9 bases lying between them. This CDR3 has 13 amino acids. CDR1 and CDR2 from the germline V gene are SGHRS and YFSETQ.

The V and J genes are TRBV4-2 and TRBJ2-3; 9 bases map to TRBD2. The J segment lost 0 bases and the V segment lost 3 bases, leaving 7 bases of the junction unmatched. CDR1 is LGHNA, CDR2 YNFKEQ, per germline. The CDR3 totals 17 residues. The CDR3 loop reads CASSHVLAGTSTDTQYF. The CDR3 DNA follows: TGTGCCAGCAGCCACGTTCTAGCGGGAACTAGCACAGATACGCAGTATTTT.

This chain connects TRBV5-1 to TRBJ2-3, with 12 bases aligning to TRBD2. The CDR3 consists of 16 residues. The V gene's germline CDR1 is SGHRS and CDR2 YFSETQ. V lost 4 bases, J lost 1 base, and 4 bases stayed unmatched. The CDR3, as DNA: TGCGCCAGCAGCACCCGACTAGCGGGAGGCACAGATACGCAGTATTTT. Translated, it gives CASSTRLAGGTDTQYF.

The V call is TRBV12-5, the J call TRBJ1-5; weak D call: TRBD1 (5 bases). The V gene's germline CDR1 is LGHNT and CDR2 FRNRAP. Trimming left V 0 bases short and J 2 bases short, with 20 bases between. The CDR3 consists of 19 residues. The chain's CDR3 is CASGLVTGRDSEGNQPQHF. CDR3 DNA: TGTGCTAGTGGTTTGGTAACTGGGAGGGACTCAGAGGGCAATCAGCCCCAGCATTTT.

The chain is built from TRBV2 and TRBJ2-2; 12 bases map to TRBD2. The CDR3 is 16 residues long. Germline values: CDR1 SNHLY, CDR2 FYNNEI. Unmatched junction bases numbered 5, after V lost 4 bases and J lost 5 bases. The CDR3 reads CASSGKTSGRTGELFF. The CDR3 DNA is TGTGCCAGCAGTGGAAAGACTAGCGGGAGAACCGGGGAGCTGTTTTTT. The full variable domain, in which reference TRBV2 and TRBJ2-2 provide the parts outside the CDR3, is EPEVTQTPSHQVTQMGQEVILRCVPISNHLYFYWYRQILGQKVEFLVSFYNNEISEKSEIFDDQFSVERPDGSNFTLKIRSTKLEDSAMYFCASSGKTSGRTGELFFGEGSRLTVL.

This chain's CDR3 is CASSRRTTSSYNEQFF. The CDR3 DNA reads TGTGCCAGCTCCAGGAGGACGACCAGCTCCTACAATGAGCAGTTCTTC. This chain links TRBV5-6 with TRBJ2-1, with D perhaps matching TRBD2 (5 bases). Per germline, CDR1 SGHDT and CDR2 YYEEEE. The length of the CDR3 is 16 residues. Trimming pared 7 bases from V and 0 bases from J, leaving 17 bases between.

This rearrangement joins TRBV7-9 to TRBJ1-1; no reliable D call. Germline V gene data show CDR1 as SEHNR and CDR2 as FQNEAQ (reference sequence). The CDR3 covers 17 residues. V lost 5 bases and J 2 bases, leaving 21 bases between the germline ends. This chain's CDR3 is CASSLEDLGPINTEAFF. CDR3 DNA sequence: TGTGCCAGCAGCCTAGAAGATCTTGGGCCAATAAACACTGAAGCTTTCTTT.

The chain joins TRBV20-1 to TRBJ1-1; 11 bases map to TRBD1. The CDR3 is made up of 14 amino acids. The germline CDR1 and CDR2 sequences are DFQATT and SNEGSKA (reference sequence). V lost 3 bases and J lost 4; bases outside the gene matches: 4. The CDR3 loop is CSASRGTGGTEAFF. The CDR3 DNA reads TGCAGTGCTAGTAGAGGGACAGGGGGCACTGAAGCTTTCTTT.

The rearrangement links TRBV4-1 to TRBJ2-1; D remains ambiguous. The V gene's germline CDR1 is MGHRA and CDR2 YSYEKL. Between the trimmed V and J ends, which lost 1 base and 3 bases, there was a span of 10 bases. There are 15 residues in the CDR3. The CDR3 coding sequence is TGCGCCAGCAGCCAAGCCCTGAGGAGCTACAATGAGCAGTTCTTC. Its translation: CASSQALRSYNEQFF.

The chain uses TRBV2 and TRBJ2-1; TRBD2 matches at 8 bases. V lost 5 bases and J lost 2; bases outside the gene matches: 8. Germline V CDR1 and CDR2: SNHLY, FYNNEI. This CDR3 region has 16 residues. CDR3 DNA: TGTGCCAGCAGTCTTCAACCGGGACTAGCCTACAATGAGCAGTTCTTC. Its translation is CASSLQPGLAYNEQFF.

Concerning this clone itself: This same CDR3 is encoded by further DNA sequences in the sample. V is TRBV29-1 and J is TRBJ1-5, with 7 bases that match TRBD1. The CDR3 is 13 residues long. V dropped 4 bases and J dropped 2; count of bases not matched to a gene: 2. Germline assignment: CDR1 SQVTM and CDR2 ANQGSEA. CDR3 sequence: CSVGQGGNQPQHF. The CDR3 DNA follows: TGCAGCGTTGGACAGGGAGGCAATCAGCCCCAGCATTTT.

This clone was detected only a few times. This sequence joins TRBV5-1 and TRBJ1-3; no firm D call. V lost 0 bases to trimming and J lost 0 bases, with 10 bases between them. The CDR3 runs 16 residues. CDR1 SGHRS and CDR2 YFSETQ come from the germline V gene. DNA for the CDR3: TGCGCCAGCAGCTTGGTAGGTCGGAGCTCTGGAAACACCATATATTTT. It codes for CASSLVGRSSGNTIYF.

This chain joins TRBV12-3 or TRBV12-4 and TRBJ2-1; the D is unclear. V was cut by 7 bases and J by 4 bases, with 8 bases left in between. The CDR3 totals 12 residues. The CDR3 sequence is CASTYSYNEQFF. The CDR3 DNA sequence: TGTGCCAGCACCTACAGTTACAATGAGCAGTTCTTC.

J is TRBJ2-1 and V is TRBV2; 7 bases line up with TRBD2. CDR3 length equals 18 residues. Looked up from germline, CDR1 is SNHLY and CDR2 is FYNNEI. V shed 3 bases, J shed 0 bases, and the junction held 11 bases outside the gene matches. The CDR3 protein is CASSEPVLAVSSYNEQFF. The CDR3 DNA is TGTGCCAGCAGTGAGCCCGTTCTAGCGGTGAGCTCCTACAATGAGCAGTTCTTC.

This chain connects TRBV7-9 to TRBJ1-4; 8 bases fit TRBD1. CDR1 SEHNR and CDR2 FQNEAQ come from the germline V gene (reference sequence). Trimming at V came to 3 bases and at J to 7 bases, leaving 4 bases not matched to a gene. The CDR3 has 14 residues. The CDR3, as DNA: TGTGCCAGCAGCTTTAAACAGGGGGTTGAAAAACTGTTTTTT. Translating gives CASSFKQGVEKLFF.

This clone was counted between two and nine times. The J gene is TRBJ2-7, the V gene TRBV5-4, with 7 bases identical to TRBD1. The germline V gene encodes CDR1 SGHNT and CDR2 YYREEE (reference sequence). The length of the CDR3 is 15 residues. Trimming at V came to 4 bases and at J to 5 bases, leaving 12 bases not matched to a gene. CDR3 nucleotide sequence: TGTGCCAGCAGCCCGCAAGGACAGGCTTCTAACGAGCAGTACTTC. Protein sequence: CASSPQGQASNEQYF.

The count of this clone is one. This chain uses TRBV9 with TRBJ1-3; D is perhaps TRBD1 (5 bases). V was cut by 7 bases and J by 0 bases, with 17 bases left in between. The CDR3 contains 16 residues. CDR1 and CDR2 from the germline V gene are SGDLS and YYNGEE. The DNA of the CDR3 is TGTGCCAGCTCGATTTCACCCGACAGCTCTGGAAACACCATATATTTT. Its protein product is CASSISPDSSGNTIYF.

This rearrangement joins TRBV3-1 (or the pseudogene TRBV3-2) to TRBJ1-2; 9 bases map to TRBD1. The V gene's germline CDR1 is LGHDT and CDR2 YNNKEL (reference sequence). Germline trimming cut 6 bases from V and 4 bases from J; bases unmatched to any gene: 9. CDR3 length equals 15 residues. The CDR3 protein is CASSLQGAGSYGYTF. CDR3 nucleotide sequence: TGTGCCAGCAGTTTACAGGGGGCGGGAAGCTATGGCTACACCTTC.

The V and J genes are TRBV5-1 and TRBJ2-7, with D maybe TRBD1 (6 bases). The CDR3 is made up of 18 amino acids. Trimming left V 2 bases short and J 0 bases short, with 21 bases between. Germline V gene sequence: CDR1 SGHRS, CDR2 YFSETQ. CDR3 in amino acids: CASSLEELTGPSSYEQYF. CDR3 in DNA: TGCGCCAGCAGCTTAGAAGAATTAACAGGGCCGAGCTCCTACGAGCAGTACTTC.

This chain uses TRBV27 with TRBJ1-2, with 7 bases identical to TRBD1. CDR3 length equals 14 residues. Germline loops: CDR1 MNHEY, CDR2 SMNVEV (reference sequence). V shed 4 bases, J shed 5 bases, and the junction held 7 bases outside the gene matches. The CDR3 sequence is CASSWTGSAYGYTF. The CDR3 region has the DNA TGTGCCAGCAGTTGGACAGGAAGCGCTTATGGCTACACCTTC.

This chain uses TRBV7-9 with TRBJ2-5; D ambiguous. Per germline, CDR1 SEHNR and CDR2 FQNEAQ (reference sequence). The CDR3 runs to 16 residues. The germline V and J ends were trimmed by 1 base and 4 bases, with 16 bases remaining between them. CDR3 loop: CASSLGFFAELETQYF. The CDR3 region has the DNA TGTGCCAGCAGCTTAGGGTTTTTCGCGGAACTAGAGACCCAGTACTTC.

In its sample, this clone was seen once. The CDR3 loop reads CAVGEENRGETSGSANEQFF. Here the CDR3 DNA reads TGTGCCGTAGGGGAGGAAAATCGCGGAGAGACTAGCGGGTCAGCCAATGAGCAGTTCTTC. This sequence joins TRBV7-8 and TRBJ2-1; 10 positions match TRBD2. CDR3 length equals 20 residues. Trimming at V came to 11 bases and at J to 6 bases, leaving 28 bases not matched to a gene. CDR1 and CDR2 (germline): SGHVS, FQNEAQ.

The chain links TRBV7-3 to TRBJ2-1, with a tentative D call TRBD2 (5 bases). CDR1 is SGHTA and CDR2 is FQGTGA in the germline V gene. The CDR3 length is 13 residues. V lost 3 bases and J 10 bases, leaving 13 bases between the germline ends. CDR3 nucleotide sequence: TGTGCCAGCAGCTTTCGGGGTTTGGGCGAGCAGTTCTTC. Protein product: CASSFRGLGEQFF.

V and J are TRBV21-1 and TRBJ1-2. TRBV21-1 is a pseudogene. The CDR3 runs 14 residues. The CDR3: CAGSRAAANYGYTF. CDR3 DNA: TGTGCCGGGTCGAGGGCAGCTGCTAACTATGGCTACACCTTC.

The rearrangement links TRBV5-8 to TRBJ1-3; weak D call: TRBD1 (5 bases). The germline V gene has CDR1 SGHTS and CDR2 YDEGEE. The CDR3 contains 14 residues. Trimming removed 2 bases at V and 3 bases at J, with 9 bases between. The CDR3 DNA follows: TGTGCCAGCAGCTTCGGAGGGGTTGGAAACACCATATATTTT. It specifies CASSFGGVGNTIYF.

The chain carries TRBV11-1 and TRBJ2-3, with D tentatively TRBD2 (5 bases). V was shortened by 2 bases and J by 0 bases, with 9 bases between the two germline ends. The CDR3 loop spans 15 amino acids. Germline-derived CDR1 and CDR2 are SGHAT and FQDESV (reference sequence). The chain's CDR3 is CASSLITGSTDTQYF. The CDR3 DNA is TGTGCCAGCAGCTTAATAACGGGGAGCACAGATACGCAGTATTTT. Full variable domain (remainder filled in from reference TRBV11-1 and TRBJ2-3): EAEVAQSPRYKITEKSQAVAFWCDPISGHATLYWYRQILGQGPELLVQFQDESVVDDSQLPKDRFSAERLKGVDSTLKIQPAELGDSAMYLCASSLITGSTDTQYFGPGTRLTVL.

The chain employs TRBV10-3 and TRBJ2-2, with D possibly TRBD1 on 5 matching bases. CDR3 length: 16 amino acids. V lost 3 bases to trimming and J lost 4 bases, with 15 bases between them. In germline, CDR1 is ENHRY, CDR2 SYGVKD. The CDR3 DNA sequence: TGTGCCATCAGTGAAGGTGGGGCGAGGAGCACCGGGGAGCTGTTTTTT. Its translation is CAISEGGARSTGELFF.